The clone carrying this T cell receptor beta chain was observed a handful of times. The authors amplified TCR beta CDR3 regions, and they did so from RNA transcripts for repertoire sequencing. HTBI primers were used in a first-round RT-PCR, which preceded a second-round multiplex PCR. TCRdb reprocessed the multiplex PCR reads with MiXCR, giving one entry per CDR3 protein. The sample includes approximately 500,000 distinct CDR3 sequences, 14% seen only once; the top ten take 9.8%. This sample is part of a study of Graves' ophthalmopathy and Graves' hyperthyroidism. For the study at large: Pretreatment peripheral blood was obtained at initial diagnosis.

This CDR3 comprises 14 residues. Per germline, CDR1 KGHSH and CDR2 LQKENI. V was shortened by 8 bases and J by 1 base, with 15 bases between the two germline ends. Source material: blood. The origin of this receptor is a woman aged 25-40 years with Graves' ophthalmopathy. V and J are TRBV18 and TRBJ2-7, with a tentative D call TRBD1 (6 bases). Written as DNA, the CDR3 is TGTGCCAGCACAACCGCCAGGGGTTCCTACGAGCAGTACTTC. It translates to CASTTARGSYEQYF.